This T cell receptor (beta chain) was retrieved from a study of blood T cells in healthy people across ages. With respect to this clonotype: Its antigen remains unidentified. Sequence at one end of the junction differs from germline and may be a read error.

A J-beta primer mix and a sample-barcoded 5' primer were used in a second PCR of roughly 7 to 12 cycles. Each cDNA molecule, via a template-switch adaptor with 12 random nucleotides, was tagged. TCRdb used MiXCR to reprocess the 5' RACE reads, holding one entry per CDR3 protein. The data show some 1,800,000 distinct CDR3 sequences, more than 35% seen once. This CDR3 comprises 15 residues. Whole-study results and caveats: Strong correlation existed between TCR beta diversity and naive T cell percentage.

This chain uses TRBV12-3 or TRBV12-4 with TRBJ2-3; 10 bases align to TRBD1. This TCR derives from a human donor in good health. What was sequenced was blood. The CDR3 region is CASSWWDRGTDAQYF. CDR3 coding DNA: TGTGCCAGCAGTTGGTGGGACAGGGGCACAGATGCGCAGTATTTT.